One and the same sample provided the 15 T cell receptor beta chains below, sequenced in a study of STAT5B mutations in CD4+ large granular lymphocyte leukemia. Clones were read by immunoSEQ multiplex PCR, and TCRdb kept only the in-frame ones, dropping some. The sample holds 20,000 to 25,000 clones; about 79% are singletons and the top ten take less than 0.5%. Material for sequencing was CD4+ T cells from blood buffy coats. The receptors originated from a human donor in good health.

The chain links TRBV6-1 to TRBJ1-6; D gene unclear. CDR1 MNHNS and CDR2 SASEGT come from the germline V gene. Trimming shortened V by 6 bases and J by 7 bases, and 13 bases separated the two germline ends. The CDR3 sequence is 14 residues long. In DNA form, the CDR3 reads TGTGCCAGCAGAATTGACCCACGGAATTCACCCCTCCACTTT. This codes for CASRIDPRNSPLHF.

The chain employs TRBV2 and TRBJ1-2; no clear D gene. From germline, CDR1 is SNHLY and CDR2 FYNNEI. The V end lost 7 bases, the J end lost 6 bases, and 12 bases lay between the germline ends. This CDR3 has 12 residues. This CDR3 reads CASNARTHGYTF. CDR3 bases: TGTGCCAGCAATGCCCGGACGCATGGCTACACCTTC. Based on the CDR3 plus reference TRBV2 and TRBJ1-2, the full variable domain is EPEVTQTPSHQVTQMGQEVILRCVPISNHLYFYWYRQILGQKVEFLVSFYNNEISEKSEIFDDQFSVERPDGSNFTLKIRSTKLEDSAMYFCASNARTHGYTFGSGTRLTVV.

This clone was seen once. The same CDR3 can be traced to other DNA sequences in this sample. This chain uses TRBV5-1 with TRBJ2-4; the D is unclear. V dropped 0 bases and J dropped 3 bases, with 10 bases sitting between them. The CDR3 is 15 residues long. Looked up from germline, CDR1 is SGHRS and CDR2 is YFSETQ. CDR3 amino acids: CASSLDAYVKNIQYF. The CDR3 nucleotides are TGCGCCAGCAGCTTGGATGCGTATGTCAAAAACATTCAGTACTTC. Together with reference TRBV5-1 and TRBJ2-4, the CDR3 gives the full variable domain: KAGVTQTPRYLIKTRGQQVTLSCSPISGHRSVSWYQQTPGQGLQFLFEYFSETQRNKGNFPGRFSGRQFSNSRSEMNVSTLELGDSALYLCASSLDAYVKNIQYFGAGTRLSVL.

The rearrangement links TRBV19 to TRBJ2-2; TRBD1 aligns across 9 bases. V shed 3 bases and J 5 bases; nucleotides not matched to a gene: 10. Germline CDR1 is LNHDA and CDR2 is SQIVND (reference sequence). The CDR3 length is 17 residues. The CDR3, as DNA: TGTGCCAGTAGTATCAAGATCGGGACAGGGTATACCGGGGAGCTGTTTTTT. The encoded protein is CASSIKIGTGYTGELFF.

The chain uses TRBV30 and TRBJ2-3; 9 bases are shared with TRBD2. CDR3 length equals 14 residues. V lost 3 bases, J lost 5 bases, and 6 bases stayed unmatched. CDR1 is GTSNPN and CDR2 is SVGIG in the germline V gene (reference sequence). The CDR3, as DNA: TGTGCCTGGAGGGGGGGACTAGCAGTAGATACGCAGTATTTT. Protein product: CAWRGGLAVDTQYF. Full variable domain (remainder filled in from reference TRBV30 and TRBJ2-3): SQTIHQWPATLVQPVGSPLSLECTVEGTSNPNLYWYRQAAGRGLQLLFYSVGIGQISSEVPQNLSASRPQDRQFILSSKKLLLSDSGFYLCAWRGGLAVDTQYFGPGTRLTVL.

This sequence joins TRBV18 and TRBJ2-1; D may be TRBD1 or TRBD2 (5 bases each). This CDR3 comprises 14 residues. Trimming pared 6 bases from V and 5 bases from J, leaving 14 bases between. Germline V gene sequence: CDR1 KGHSH, CDR2 LQKENI. CDR3 amino acids: CASSRRDQDNEQFF. CDR3 nucleotides: TGTGCCAGCTCCCGCCGGGACCAAGACAATGAGCAGTTCTTC.

The chain uses TRBV5-4 and TRBJ2-1, with 14 bases identical to TRBD2. CDR1 is SGHNT and CDR2 is YYREEE in the germline V gene (reference sequence). The CDR3 extends over 15 amino acids. The V and J ends lost 4 bases and 6 bases, in that order; junction bases with no gene match: 3. The CDR3 DNA is TGTGCCAGCAGCAAGACTAGCGGGAGGGCCAATGAGCAGTTCTTC. Translating it yields CASSKTSGRANEQFF.

CDR3 coding DNA: TGTGCCAGCAGCATTAACCGGGCCGCTTTATCGGGAGGTGAAAAACTGTTTTTT. Protein product: CASSINRAALSGGEKLFF. The chain couples TRBV7-8 to TRBJ1-4; D uncertain. Germline V CDR1 and CDR2: SGHVS, FQNEAQ. The CDR3 sequence is 18 residues long. V lost 5 bases to trimming and J lost 7 bases, with 26 bases between them.

The rearrangement uses TRBV10-1 and TRBJ2-2; TRBD2 aligns across 8 bases. The V gene's germline CDR1 is WNHNN and CDR2 SYGVQD (reference sequence). J gave up 3 bases and V 0 bases, and 6 bases lay outside the gene matches. The CDR3 spans 17 residues. The CDR3 here is CASSESGAGGYTGELFF. In DNA, the CDR3 is TGCGCCAGCAGTGAGTCAGGGGCGGGAGGATACACCGGGGAGCTGTTTTTT.

The V gene is TRBV7-9, the J gene TRBJ2-7; 10 nucleotides line up with TRBD1. Per germline, CDR1 SEHNR and CDR2 FQNEAQ (reference sequence). The J segment lost 8 bases and the V segment lost 8 bases, leaving 9 bases of the junction unmatched. The CDR3 runs to 13 residues. CDR3 in amino acids: CASGGTGEGQQYF. The CDR3 DNA reads as TGTGCCAGCGGCGGGACAGGGGAAGGTCAGCAGTACTTC.

J is TRBJ1-5 and V is TRBV10-3; 7 bases are a match to TRBD1. Per germline, CDR1 ENHRY and CDR2 SYGVKD. CDR3 length: 13 residues. Trimming removed 11 bases from V and 6 bases from J; junction bases left unmatched: 10. This CDR3 reads CAVQGDRGQPQHF. CDR3 sequence (DNA): TGTGCCGTCCAGGGGGATCGCGGTCAGCCCCAGCATTTT.

This chain links TRBV5-1 with TRBJ2-7; D call uncertain. Trimming stripped 0 bases from V and 4 bases from J, with 8 bases between. Per the germline V gene, CDR1 is SGHRS and CDR2 is YFSETQ. CDR3 length: 13 amino acids. The CDR3 DNA sequence: TGCGCCAGCAGCTTGGGGGGTGGGTACGAGCAGTACTTC. Amino acid sequence: CASSLGGGYEQYF.

The chain carries TRBV10-3 and TRBJ2-5; 10 positions match TRBD1. V was pared by 6 bases and J by 3 bases, with 4 bases of the junction left unmatched. This CDR3 comprises 14 residues. CDR1 and CDR2 (germline): ENHRY, SYGVKD. The CDR3 sequence is CAIRTGTGEETQYF. CDR3 DNA sequence: TGTGCCATCAGGACCGGGACAGGGGAAGAGACCCAGTACTTC.

This chain joins TRBV27 and TRBJ2-3; 13 bases fit TRBD2. CDR1 is MNHEY and CDR2 is SMNVEV in the germline V gene (reference sequence). This CDR3 has 16 amino acids. V lost 2 bases, J lost 3 bases, and 2 bases stayed unmatched. CDR3 region: CASSLGGLAGTDTQYF. For the CDR3, the DNA is TGTGCCAGCAGTTTAGGGGGACTAGCGGGAACAGATACGCAGTATTTT.

This sequence joins TRBV6-6 and TRBJ2-7; 9 positions match TRBD1. Per the germline V gene, CDR1 is MNHNY and CDR2 is SVGAGI (reference sequence). The CDR3 is 16 amino acids. V shed 4 bases and J 4 bases; nucleotides not matched to a gene: 11. CDR3: CASSSSYRGRGYEQYF. CDR3 nucleotides: TGTGCCAGCAGTTCGTCCTACAGGGGGCGCGGTTACGAGCAGTACTTC.